This entry lists 7 T cell receptor beta chains sequenced from one sample in a study of cytomegalovirus exposure and HLA in healthy donors. Vbeta (60) and Jbeta (13) primers were used in the PCR. Assay used: immunoSEQ multiplex PCR; TCRdb lists only in-frame clones, some missing. The sample contains under 150,000 clones, about four fifths of which appear only once. Sequencing was performed on PBMCs. The receptors come from a human donor in good health.

The CDR3 here is CATWTLNEQFF. CDR3 coding DNA: TGTGCCACCTGGACTCTTAATGAGCAGTTCTTC. J is TRBJ2-1 and V is TRBV6-5; D perhaps matches TRBD2 (5 bases). Germline V CDR1 and CDR2: MNHEY, SVGAGI. V lost 10 bases and J 7 bases, leaving 11 bases between the germline ends. The CDR3 is 11 residues long.

This chain uses TRBV7-2 with TRBJ2-3; D unclear. V lost 5 bases and J lost 5, with 14 bases in between. Germline V CDR1 and CDR2: SGHTA, FQGNSA. The CDR3 has 14 residues. DNA for the CDR3: TGTGCCAGCAGCATGCGATCCTCACTAGATACGCAGTATTTT. Encoded protein: CASSMRSSLDTQYF.

The chain links TRBV4-1 to TRBJ1-2, with D perhaps matching TRBD1 (5 bases). The CDR3 extends over 15 amino acids. Germline assignment: CDR1 MGHRA and CDR2 YSYEKL. V was cut by 1 base and J by 4 bases, with 13 bases left in between. Here the CDR3 DNA reads TGCGCCAGCAGCCAAGTTGGGGGGGATACCTATGGCTACACCTTC. Residues: CASSQVGGDTYGYTF.

This rearrangement joins TRBV7-6 to TRBJ2-7; D might be TRBD1 (6 bases). Germline V gene lookup returns CDR1 SGHVS and CDR2 FNYEAQ. The germline V and J ends were trimmed by 1 base and 0 bases, with 10 bases remaining between them. The CDR3 sequence is 15 residues long. DNA for the CDR3: TGTGCCAGCAGCTTAGGTGGGACACCCTCCTACGAGCAGTACTTC. It encodes CASSLGGTPSYEQYF.

This chain connects TRBV10-2 to TRBJ2-5; 8 bases map to TRBD2. CDR1 is WSHSY and CDR2 is SAAADI in the germline V gene. The V segment lost 6 bases and the J segment 7 bases; nucleotides outside the gene matches: 16. The CDR3 has 16 residues. CDR3 protein: CASSPKGLEFGATQYF. CDR3 sequence (DNA): TGCGCCAGCAGCCCAAAGGGACTAGAGTTTGGTGCGACCCAGTACTTC.

V usage is TRBV29-1 and J usage is TRBJ2-3; D ambiguous. CDR1 is SQVTM, CDR2 ANQGSEA, per germline. V was cut by 5 bases and J by 2 bases, with 8 bases left in between. CDR3 length equals 12 residues. CDR3 loop: CSVQGNTDTQYF. The CDR3 region has the DNA TGCAGCGTTCAAGGTAACACAGATACGCAGTATTTT.

V gene TRBV10-3 combines with J gene TRBJ2-2, with D maybe TRBD2 (5 bases). The length of the CDR3 is 13 residues. Trimming removed 6 bases from V and 3 bases from J, with 8 bases in between. Germline V lookup: CDR1 ENHRY, CDR2 SYGVKD. CDR3 amino acids: CAIRRSDTGELFF. In DNA form, the CDR3 reads TGTGCCATCAGGCGTAGCGACACCGGGGAGCTGTTTTTT.